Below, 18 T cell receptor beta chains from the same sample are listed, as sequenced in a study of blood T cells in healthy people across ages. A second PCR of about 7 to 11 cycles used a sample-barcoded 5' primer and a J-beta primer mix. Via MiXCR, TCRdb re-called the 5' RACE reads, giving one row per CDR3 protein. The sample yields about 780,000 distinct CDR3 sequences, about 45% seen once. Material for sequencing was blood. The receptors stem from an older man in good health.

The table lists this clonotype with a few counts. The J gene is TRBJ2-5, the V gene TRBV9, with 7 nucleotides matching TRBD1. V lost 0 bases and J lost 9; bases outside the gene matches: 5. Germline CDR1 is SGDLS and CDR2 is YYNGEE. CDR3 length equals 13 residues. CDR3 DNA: TGTGCCAGCAGCGTAGGAGACAGGGAAGCCCAGTACTTC. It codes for CASSVGDREAQYF.

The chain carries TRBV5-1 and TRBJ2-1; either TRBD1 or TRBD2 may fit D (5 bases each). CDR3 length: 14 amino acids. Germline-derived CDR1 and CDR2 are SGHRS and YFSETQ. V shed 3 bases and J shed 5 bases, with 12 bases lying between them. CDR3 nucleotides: TGCGCCAGCAGCTGGGACCCTAGAAACAATGAGCAGTTCTTC. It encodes CASSWDPRNNEQFF.

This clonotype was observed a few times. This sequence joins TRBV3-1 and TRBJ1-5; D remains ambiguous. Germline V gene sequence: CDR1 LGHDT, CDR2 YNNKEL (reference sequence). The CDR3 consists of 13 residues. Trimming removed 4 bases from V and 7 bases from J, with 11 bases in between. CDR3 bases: TGTGCCAGCAGCCGAGGGCGGTGGCAGCCCCAGCATTTT. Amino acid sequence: CASSRGRWQPQHF.

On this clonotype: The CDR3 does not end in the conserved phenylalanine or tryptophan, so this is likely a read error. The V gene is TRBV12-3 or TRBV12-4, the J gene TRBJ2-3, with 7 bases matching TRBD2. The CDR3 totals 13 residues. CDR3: CASSLTSTDAQYS. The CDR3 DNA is TGTGCCAGCAGTTTGACTAGCACAGATGCGCAGTATTCT.

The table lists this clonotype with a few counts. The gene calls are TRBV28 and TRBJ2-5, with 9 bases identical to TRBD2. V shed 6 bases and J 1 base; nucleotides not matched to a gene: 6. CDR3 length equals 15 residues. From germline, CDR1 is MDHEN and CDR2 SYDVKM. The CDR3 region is CASRRSGGSQETQYF. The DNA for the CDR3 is TGTGCCAGCAGGCGCAGCGGGGGGAGCCAAGAGACCCAGTACTTC.

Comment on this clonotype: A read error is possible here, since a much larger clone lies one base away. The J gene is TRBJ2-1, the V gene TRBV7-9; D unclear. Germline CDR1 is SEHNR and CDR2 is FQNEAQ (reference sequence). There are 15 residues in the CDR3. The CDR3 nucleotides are TGTGCCCGCAGTACTGTAATAGGAACGAACAATGAGCAGTTCTTC. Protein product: CARSTVIGTNNEQFF. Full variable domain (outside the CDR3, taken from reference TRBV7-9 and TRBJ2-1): DTGVSQNPRHKITKRGQNVTFRCDPISEHNRLYWYRQTLGQGPEFLTYFQNEAQLEKSRLLSDRFSAERPKGSFSTLEIQRTEQGDSAMYLCARSTVIGTNNEQFFGPGTRLTVL.

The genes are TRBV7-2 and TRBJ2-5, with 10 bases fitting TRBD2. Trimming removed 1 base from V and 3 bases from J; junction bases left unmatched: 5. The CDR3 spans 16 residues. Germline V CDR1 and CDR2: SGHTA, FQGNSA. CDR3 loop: CASSLELAGPKETQYF. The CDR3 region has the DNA TGTGCCAGCAGCTTAGAACTAGCGGGACCCAAAGAGACCCAGTACTTC.

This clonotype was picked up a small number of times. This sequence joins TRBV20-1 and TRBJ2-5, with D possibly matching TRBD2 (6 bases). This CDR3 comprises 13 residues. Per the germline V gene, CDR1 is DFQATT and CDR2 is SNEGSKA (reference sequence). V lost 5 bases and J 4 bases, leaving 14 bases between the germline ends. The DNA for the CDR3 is TGCAGTGCTCCCGGGAGAGGGCGAGAGACCCAGTACTTC. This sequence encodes CSAPGRGRETQYF.

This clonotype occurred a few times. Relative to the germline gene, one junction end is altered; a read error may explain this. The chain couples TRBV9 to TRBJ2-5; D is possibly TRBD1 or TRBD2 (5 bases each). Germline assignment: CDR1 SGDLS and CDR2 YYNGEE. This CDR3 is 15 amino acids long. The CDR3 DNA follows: TGTGCCAGCAGCGTTCAGGACACAATGGGGGAGACCCGGTACTTC. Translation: CASSVQDTMGETRYF.

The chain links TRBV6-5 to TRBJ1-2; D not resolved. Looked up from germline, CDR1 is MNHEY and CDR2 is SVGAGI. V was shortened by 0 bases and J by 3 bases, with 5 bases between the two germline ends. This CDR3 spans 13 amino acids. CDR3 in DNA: TGTGCCAGCAGTTACTCGCTAGACTATGGCTACACCTTC. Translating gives CASSYSLDYGYTF.

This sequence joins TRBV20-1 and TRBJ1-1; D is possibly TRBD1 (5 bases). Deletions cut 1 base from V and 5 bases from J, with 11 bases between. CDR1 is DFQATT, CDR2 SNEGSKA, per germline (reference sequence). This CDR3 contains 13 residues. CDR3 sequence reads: CSARGGAGTEAFF. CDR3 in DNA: TGCAGTGCTAGAGGTGGGGCGGGTACTGAAGCTTTCTTT.

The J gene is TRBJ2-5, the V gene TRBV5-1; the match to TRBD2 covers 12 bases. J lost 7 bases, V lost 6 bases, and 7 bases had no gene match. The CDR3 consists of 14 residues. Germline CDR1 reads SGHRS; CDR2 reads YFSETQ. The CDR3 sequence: CASKPLAGGRTQYF. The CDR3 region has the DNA TGCGCCAGCAAACCTCTAGCGGGAGGGCGGACCCAGTACTTC.

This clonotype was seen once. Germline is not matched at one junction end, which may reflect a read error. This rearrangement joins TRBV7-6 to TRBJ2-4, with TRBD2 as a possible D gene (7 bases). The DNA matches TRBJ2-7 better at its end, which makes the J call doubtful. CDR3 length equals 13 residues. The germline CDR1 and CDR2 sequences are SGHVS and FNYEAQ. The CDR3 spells CDSSVGRGGEQYF. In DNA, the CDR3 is TGTGACAGCAGCGTTGGTAGGGGGGGCGAGCAGTACTTC.

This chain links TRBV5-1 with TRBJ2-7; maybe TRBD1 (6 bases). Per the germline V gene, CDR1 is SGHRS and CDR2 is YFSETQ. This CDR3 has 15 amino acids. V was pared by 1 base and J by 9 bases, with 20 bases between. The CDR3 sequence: CASSLNVARGNGQYF. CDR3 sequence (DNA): TGCGCCAGCAGCTTGAACGTGGCAAGGGGGAACGGGCAGTACTTC.

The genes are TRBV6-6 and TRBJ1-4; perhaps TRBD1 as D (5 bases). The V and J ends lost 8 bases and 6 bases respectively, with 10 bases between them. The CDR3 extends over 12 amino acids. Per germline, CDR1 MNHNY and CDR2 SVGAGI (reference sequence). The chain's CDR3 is CASSGDYEKLFF. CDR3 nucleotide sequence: TGTGCCAGCTCGGGGGACTATGAAAAACTGTTTTTT.

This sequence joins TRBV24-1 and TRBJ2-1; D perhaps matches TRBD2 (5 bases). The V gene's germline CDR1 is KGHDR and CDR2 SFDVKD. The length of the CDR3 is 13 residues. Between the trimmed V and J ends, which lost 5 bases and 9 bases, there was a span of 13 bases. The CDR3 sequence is CATSAQTNPEQFF. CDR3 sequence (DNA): TGTGCCACCAGTGCCCAGACTAATCCTGAGCAGTTCTTC.

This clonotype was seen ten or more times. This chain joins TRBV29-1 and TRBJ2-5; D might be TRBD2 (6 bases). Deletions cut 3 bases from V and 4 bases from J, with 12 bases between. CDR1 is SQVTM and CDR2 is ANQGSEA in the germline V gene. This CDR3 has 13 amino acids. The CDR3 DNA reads TGCAGCGTTGAGTTTTCCGGGGGAGAGACCCAGTACTTC. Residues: CSVEFSGGETQYF.

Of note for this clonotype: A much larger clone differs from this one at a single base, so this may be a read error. The CDR3 sequence: CAISESTSGFTDAQYF. The DNA of the CDR3 is TGTGCCATCAGTGAGTCGACTAGCGGTTTCACAGATGCGCAGTATTTT. V is TRBV10-3 and J is TRBJ2-3, with TRBD2 matching 9 bases. The CDR3 sequence is 16 residues long. Germline V gene sequence: CDR1 ENHRY, CDR2 SYGVKD.